This paragraph reports one TCR beta chain. What it binds is not known. The record originates from a study of response to subunit inactivated influenza vaccine. Study outcomes and limitations: It was suggested by the authors that few new T cells are recruited by each seasonal influenza vaccination.

One entry per CDR3 protein, called by TCRdb with MiXCR from the RT-PCR reads. The data contain around 200,000 distinct CDR3 sequences, roughly an eighth of them singletons. This receptor was identified in a man aged 50 to 60 who received an inactivated influenza vaccine. Sequencing used CD8+ T cells sorted from PBMCs, obtained roughly 5 days after vaccination.

CDR3: CASSLKDGPETQYF. The CDR3 DNA is TGTGCCAGCAGCTTGAAGGACGGTCCGGAGACCCAGTACTTC. This rearrangement joins TRBV7-9 to TRBJ2-5; D gene unclear. V was pared by 3 bases and J by 5 bases, with 13 bases between. This CDR3 contains 14 residues. Germline loops: CDR1 SEHNR, CDR2 FQNEAQ (reference sequence).